This paragraph covers one T cell receptor (beta chain) sequence. A single count supports this clone. It has no known antigen specificity. No base qualities exist here, and no much larger clone lies one base off it. The same CDR3 also results from other DNA sequences found in this sample. This record comes from a study of cytotoxic CD8 clonotypes in ibrutinib-treated CLL (TCRdb year 2021). In terms of the full investigation: The cohort was composed of roughly ten relapsed/refractory and roughly 15 treatment-naive patients; IGHV unmutated status was identified in some 17 patients. Partial responses were observed in 24 patients and complete responses in 2; after a median follow-up of about 69 months, remission was maintained in roughly 15 patients and progression was observed in approximately 12. Samples at response were collected after a median of 12 months of treatment, with a range of roughly 6 to 40 months. An average of about 260,000 productive templates and approximately 90,000 productive rearrangements was obtained per sample. Of the 90 or so participants in the trial, 20 to 30 had longitudinal samples available. Cryopreserved peripheral blood mononuclear cells were collected before treatment, at response, and at either disease progression or sustained remission. Every remission and progressive disease sample was obtained while ibrutinib was still being received by the patients. Beyond this particular receptor, the publication reports: Sampling times were not matched between patients in sustained remission and patients whose disease was progressing, and lymph node repertoires were not examined. Public clonotypes were rare and either contracted or stayed stable during treatment, and the rise in clonality at ibrutinib response reflected the expansion of private clonotypes. Baseline clonality was found to be higher than that of age-matched healthy donors and was strongly correlated with circulating CD8+ T-cell counts. An increase in clonality was observed at ibrutinib response, with clonality remaining stable during sustained remission and falling back toward baseline at progression.

The CDR3 holds 15 amino acids from the cysteine to the phenylalanine. Only CDR3 DNA is held: 45 bases, read in frame from base 1. The junction carries 10 bases between V and J, which are trimmed by 0 bases and 4 bases respectively. From a lookup of the germline V gene, CDR1 and CDR2 are SGHTA and FQGNSA. A MiSeq instrument was used for deep resolution sequencing, which targeted depths ranging from 1 in 1 million up to 1 in 200,000 T cells, with coverage averaging 10x for each clonotype. The immunoSEQ hsTCRB Kit was used to generate the TCR beta libraries. The source study handled its data this way. Data were analyzed with ImmunoSEQ Data Assistant and ImmunoSEQ Analyzer, with V, D and J genes assigned per IMGT definitions. Clonality was computed as one minus normalized Shannon entropy of productive rearrangement frequencies, ranging from 0 to 1. Only overrepresented clonotypes making up at least 0.05% of the repertoire of each patient were included in the public clonotype analysis. Repertoires from 10 to 15 age-matched healthy donors in immuneACCESS were used as clonality controls. TCRdb holds this immuneACCESS table with in-frame rearrangements only. Some clones are missing; in checked studies, unresolved V genes explain under half, and the rest has no known cause. V and J calls and clone size are copied from that table; D and trimming were computed from the DNA. This sample lists about 200,000 clones; 55% to 85% were detected once. The ten largest clones add up to over 10% of the sample.

Explained via the paper, the time point label denotes: approximately 25 months on ibrutinib. For TCR beta library preparation, 1.5 to 2.5 micrograms of genomic DNA were extracted from the cryopreserved PBMCs. Longitudinal blood samples from CLL patients receiving ibrutinib monotherapy were subjected to high-throughput TCR beta sequencing. Patients were enrolled in a phase 2 open-label single-center ibrutinib monotherapy trial. The sequence was obtained from a human donor with chronic lymphocytic leukemia. The source material was PBMCs, sampled after 24 months of ibrutinib treatment. In this chain, TRBV7-2 is recombined with TRBJ2-1, with the D call perhaps TRBD1 or TRBD2, each one matching 6 bases. The encoded CDR3 is CASSLAQGRYNEQFF. The DNA sequence follows: TGTGCCAGCAGCTTAGCCCAGGGGAGGTACAATGAGCAGTTCTTC. The CDR3, completed at both ends by the reference TRBV7-2 and TRBJ2-1 genes, gives the full variable domain GAGVSQSPSNKVTEKGKDVELRCDPISGHTALYWYRQSLGQGLEFLIYFQGNSAPDKSGLPSDRFSAERTGGSVSTLTIQRTQQEDSAVYLCASSLAQGRYNEQFFGPGTRLTVL.